This T cell receptor beta chain was observed in a study of blood T cells in healthy people across ages (dated by TCRdb to about 2015). About the study as a whole: Template switching captured roughly one uniquely barcoded TCR beta cDNA molecule per two T cells in model experiments. The study measured age-related changes in TCR beta repertoire diversity using deep sequencing normalized with unique cDNA molecular identifiers. The donors were divided into four age groups: young (average around 17 years), middle-aged (about 41), aged (approximately 64) and long-lived (more than 75). Donors of different ages were randomly distributed across sequencing lanes to avoid experimental bias. Two additional independent replicas of 1 million unique cDNA reads from the same blood draw were analyzed for two donors (one aged 18 to 30 and one aged 80 or older).

The germline ends are 17 bases apart after V is trimmed by 5 bases and J by 1 base. The germline V gene specifies MGHDK as CDR1 and SYGVNS as CDR2. Reading from cysteine to phenylalanine, the CDR3 counts 16 amino acids. This entry keeps only the CDR3 DNA: 48 bases, framed from base 1. The library came from 5' RACE. Sequencer: Illumina HiSeq 2500. The second PCR ran for roughly 6 to 11 cycles and used a J-beta primer mix along with a sample-barcoded 5' primer. A template-switch 5' adaptor carrying 12 random nucleotides introduced a unique molecular identifier onto each TCR beta cDNA molecule. Each sample yielded at least 2.5 million CDR3-containing paired-end reads. First-strand cDNA synthesis was performed from all RNA using the Mint cDNA synthesis kit, with priming by a TRBC-specific oligonucleotide. After uracil-DNA glycosylase treatment, a first 18-cycle PCR used universal primers M1SS and BC2_uni_R on all cDNA. Processing in the source paper ran as follows. Normalization of each sample was performed by random selection of 1 million high-quality reads, each carrying a distinct molecular identifier. Instead of being binned into consensus sequences, reads with shared molecular identifiers were discarded. MiTCR, run with a Q25 quality threshold and the strictest error-elimination algorithm, handled CDR3 identification, clonotype clustering and error correction. Lower-bound total TCR beta diversity was estimated with a nonparametric unseen species model using Euler transformation. TCRdb handled the public reads itself, with Q25 trimming in fastp and clone calling in MiXCR, and kept productive beta chains. Entries that share a CDR3 protein sequence are merged under the most common genes and DNA. These V and J calls rely on TCRdb rather than the paper's analysis. The sample includes 850,000 to 950,000 distinct CDR3 sequences, with more than 25% observed a single time. Around 16% of the sample lies in the top ten.

The 39 donors, aged about 6 to 95 years, were systemically healthy Caucasian individuals from Russia. Each donor gave ten milliliters of peripheral blood, collected into EDTA-treated Vacutainer tubes. Ficoll-Paque density-gradient centrifugation was used to isolate PBMCs, with at least 6 million per sample. Total RNA was extracted from PBMCs with Trizol reagent, with at least 5 micrograms obtained per sample. For every donor, flow cytometry on a PBMC aliquot measured the percentage of naive CD45RAhigh/CD27high T cells. General study outcomes and caveats: Compared with the aged group, more naive CD4+ T cells, fewer expanded clones and increased TCR diversity were shown by the long-lived group, suggesting age selection. Bulk unsorted PBMC profiling prevented conclusive comparison of naive and antigen-experienced compartments. Donor CMV infection status was unknown, potentially confounding age-related changes in expanded clonotypes. Observed TCR beta diversity per million T cells fell roughly linearly with age, and a significant reduction was already apparent by age around 39. There was a strong correlation between observed TCR beta diversity and the percentage of naive T cells measured by flow cytometry. Estimates of total diversity based on one million sequenced T cells were regarded as lower bounds and as underestimates.

About this clonotype: The specificity of this receptor is unknown. Qualities for individual bases were not recorded, and no much larger clone is one base off.

Sequencing used blood. The TCR comes from a woman over 75 in good health. This sequence uses TRBV25-1 and TRBJ1-1, with TRBD1 tentatively as D gene (5 bases match). In nucleotides, the sequence is TGTGCCAGCAGTACGGGGCCGGGTGGGGGGAACACTGAAGCTTTCTTT. Translated, it gives CASSTGPGGGNTEAFF.